The 19 T cell receptor beta chains reported below all come from one sample, sequenced in a study of PD-1 and CTLA-4 blockade in melanoma. The data were produced by immunoSEQ multiplex PCR, yet TCRdb's version contains in-frame clones alone and is incomplete. In the table there are 28,000 or so clones, approximately 89% of which are singletons. Sequenced material: CD8+ T cells from peripheral blood, taken from a patient given anti-PD-1 treatment. The receptor source for this set is a human donor with melanoma.

The chain couples TRBV27 to TRBJ1-2; 11 positions agree with TRBD1. After removal of 5 bases from V and 6 bases from J, the junction contained 5 bases not matched to a gene. CDR3 length: 14 amino acids. Germline V gene data show CDR1 as MNHEY and CDR2 as SMNVEV (reference sequence). The CDR3, as DNA: TGTGCCAGCAGTCCGGGACAGGGGGGGCATGGCTACACCTTC. Translated, it gives CASSPGQGGHGYTF.

V usage is TRBV7-2 and J usage is TRBJ2-1, with 10 bases aligning to TRBD2. CDR1 is SGHTA, CDR2 FQGNSA, per germline. Trimming at V came to 4 bases and at J to 8 bases, leaving 20 bases not matched to a gene. The CDR3 spans 19 residues. This chain's CDR3 is CASSSYRLISGRPFDEQFF. Here the CDR3 DNA reads TGTGCCAGCAGCTCCTACCGCCTCATTAGCGGGAGGCCCTTCGATGAGCAGTTCTTC.

The chain employs TRBV29-1 and TRBJ2-7; TRBD1 aligns across 8 bases. The trim removed 0 bases at V and 5 bases at J, leaving 9 bases unmatched. The CDR3 has 15 residues. Germline V gene lookup returns CDR1 SQVTM and CDR2 ANQGSEA. CDR3 DNA sequence: TGCAGCGTTGAAGATCCCGGGCAGGGGGCGAACGAGCAGTACTTC. Protein sequence: CSVEDPGQGANEQYF.

This chain joins TRBV27 and TRBJ1-1; D is ambiguous. Trimming stripped 3 bases from V and 6 bases from J, with 8 bases between. Per the germline V gene, CDR1 is MNHEY and CDR2 is SMNVEV (reference sequence). CDR3 length: 12 residues. The CDR3 here is CASSFPGAEAFF. The DNA for the CDR3 is TGTGCCAGCAGTTTCCCGGGTGCTGAAGCTTTCTTT.

V usage is TRBV10-1 and J usage is TRBJ2-1; the D is unclear. The CDR3 is made up of 12 amino acids. V dropped 8 bases and J dropped 10 bases, with 15 bases sitting between them. Germline lookup yields CDR1 WNHNN and CDR2 SYGVQD (reference sequence). CDR3 DNA: TGCGCCAGCTTTACTTCCCCGCGGGAGCAGTTCTTC. It is translated as CASFTSPREQFF.

The gene calls are TRBV6-5 and TRBJ1-2, with D unclear. Germline V gene data show CDR1 as MNHEY and CDR2 as SVGAGI. The CDR3 is 13 residues long. V was shortened by 5 bases and J by 0 bases, with 7 bases between the two germline ends. Written as DNA, the CDR3 is TGTGCCAGCAGTACCGGGACTAACTATGGCTACACCTTC. Amino acid sequence: CASSTGTNYGYTF.

CDR3 coding DNA: TGTGCAAGTCGCTATACTAGGACTAGCACAGATACGCAGTATTTT. Translated: CASRYTRTSTDTQYF. The rearrangement uses TRBV12-2 and TRBJ2-3; TRBD2 is taken as the D call from the table, unchecked against the DNA. TRBV12-2 represents a pseudogene. The CDR3 contains 15 residues.

A single count supports this clone. The rearrangement uses TRBV9 and TRBJ1-1; no reliable D call. The CDR3 covers 13 residues. V shed 3 bases and J shed 5 bases, with 11 bases lying between them. The V gene's germline CDR1 is SGDLS and CDR2 YYNGEE. The CDR3 loop reads CASSAEVGTEAFF. CDR3 in DNA: TGTGCCAGCAGCGCCGAGGTGGGAACTGAAGCTTTCTTT.

The J gene is TRBJ2-2, the V gene TRBV7-8, with 9 nucleotides matching TRBD1. Germline loops: CDR1 SGHVS, CDR2 FQNEAQ. The CDR3 is 16 amino acids. Trimming cost V 6 bases and J 2 bases; bases outside gene matches: 7. The CDR3 protein is CASSVPGQGNTGELFF. The CDR3 region has the DNA TGTGCCAGCAGTGTCCCGGGACAGGGTAACACCGGGGAGCTGTTTTTT.

This chain links TRBV2 with TRBJ1-1, with TRBD1 identical over 7 bases. CDR1 and CDR2 (germline): SNHLY, FYNNEI. After removal of 3 bases from V and 4 bases from J, the junction contained 8 bases not matched to a gene. The CDR3 length is 15 residues. The CDR3 DNA follows: TGTGCCAGCAGTGACCCCCGACAGGGAGGCACTGAAGCTTTCTTT. Its translation: CASSDPRQGGTEAFF.

This clone is a singleton in its sample. The rearrangement joins TRBV11-2 to TRBJ2-5; 10 nucleotides agree with TRBD1. This CDR3 has 16 residues. CDR1 is SGHAT and CDR2 is FQNNGV in the germline V gene. V was clipped by 4 bases and J by 5 bases; unmatched bases: 10. The CDR3 here is CASSSIDRGQTETQYF. In nucleotides, the CDR3 is TGTGCCAGCAGCTCTATTGACAGGGGGCAGACGGAGACCCAGTACTTC.

V is TRBV19 and J is TRBJ1-2; perhaps TRBD1 as D (5 bases). Between the trimmed V and J ends, which lost 5 bases and 8 bases, there was a span of 15 bases. The germline CDR1 and CDR2 sequences are LNHDA and SQIVND (reference sequence). The CDR3 extends over 13 amino acids. The CDR3 region has the DNA TGTGCCAGTAGTTGGGGGACCCTGGAGGGCTACACCTTC. Amino acid sequence: CASSWGTLEGYTF.

V usage is TRBV29-1 and J usage is TRBJ2-2; 12 bases match TRBD2. J was trimmed by 6 bases and V by 3 bases; bases with no gene match: 11. This CDR3 has 17 residues. From germline, CDR1 is SQVTM and CDR2 ANQGSEA. This CDR3 is CSVEIKGLAGGSGELFF. The CDR3 bases are TGCAGCGTTGAGATAAAGGGGCTAGCGGGAGGGTCCGGGGAGCTGTTTTTT.

This clone has only one observation. This chain joins TRBV9 and TRBJ1-5, with 9 bases matching TRBD1. V lost 0 bases, J lost 0 bases, and 4 bases stayed unmatched. The germline V gene encodes CDR1 SGDLS and CDR2 YYNGEE. There are 17 residues in the CDR3. The CDR3 sequence is CASSVGQGDDSNQPQHF. In nucleotides, the CDR3 is TGTGCCAGCAGCGTAGGACAGGGGGACGATAGCAATCAGCCCCAGCATTTT. Filled out from reference TRBV9 and TRBJ1-5, the complete variable domain reads DSGVTQTPKHLITATGQRVTLRCSPRSGDLSVYWYQQSLDQGLQFLIQYYNGEERAKGNILERFSAQQFPDLHSELNLSSLELGDSALYFCASSVGQGDDSNQPQHFGDGTRLSIL.

The J gene is TRBJ1-5, the V gene TRBV27, with D unclear. The CDR3 runs 13 residues. CDR1 and CDR2 from the germline V gene are MNHEY and SMNVEV (reference sequence). V dropped 2 bases and J dropped 3 bases, with 5 bases sitting between them. CDR3 region: CASSLGLNQPQHF. The CDR3 DNA reads TGTGCCAGCAGTTTAGGACTCAATCAGCCCCAGCATTTT.

This chain links TRBV2 with TRBJ2-1; 8 nucleotides match TRBD2. The trim removed 5 bases at V and 5 bases at J, leaving 11 bases unmatched. This CDR3 comprises 16 residues. Germline CDR1 reads SNHLY; CDR2 reads FYNNEI. The CDR3 region is CASSHRGGPPNNEQFF. The CDR3 bases are TGTGCCAGCAGTCACCGCGGGGGGCCCCCCAACAATGAGCAGTTCTTC.

The V gene is TRBV6-6, the J gene TRBJ2-3; 14 bases are a match to TRBD2. Germline CDR1 and CDR2: MNHNY and SVGAGI (reference sequence). The CDR3 is 18 residues long. The trim removed 5 bases at V and 2 bases at J, leaving 9 bases unmatched. The CDR3 sequence is CASSPRTSGRWSTDTQYF. DNA of the CDR3: TGTGCCAGCAGTCCACGGACTAGCGGGAGGTGGTCCACAGATACGCAGTATTTT.

This clone was counted a few times. CDR3 sequence reads: CASTGQGANTEAFF. Written as DNA, the CDR3 is TGTGCCAGCACCGGACAGGGGGCGAACACTGAAGCTTTCTTT. The chain employs TRBV6-5 and TRBJ1-1; 11 nucleotides line up with TRBD1. Germline V gives CDR1 MNHEY, CDR2 SVGAGI. The V and J ends lost 7 bases and 1 base, in that order; junction bases with no gene match: 2. The length of the CDR3 is 14 residues.

The chain couples TRBV28 to TRBJ1-1; 7 nucleotides align to TRBD1. V dropped 3 bases and J dropped 3; count of bases not matched to a gene: 7. This CDR3 region has 15 residues. Per germline, CDR1 MDHEN and CDR2 SYDVKM. The CDR3 DNA sequence: TGTGCCAGCAGTTTCGGTCCAGGGGGTGACACTGAAGCTTTCTTT. Its protein product is CASSFGPGGDTEAFF. The whole variable domain, remainder taken from reference TRBV28 and TRBJ1-1, is DVKVTQSSRYLVKRTGEKVFLECVQDMDHENMFWYRQDPGLGLRLIYFSYDVKMKEKGDIPEGYSVSREKKERFSLILESASTNQTSMYLCASSFGPGGDTEAFFGQGTRLTVV.